The 15 T cell receptor beta chains below all came from one sample that was sequenced in a study of blood T cell repertoires in COVID-19. Generated by immunoSEQ multiplex PCR, the TCRdb table keeps only in-frame clones and is missing some. The sample consists of roughly 140,000 clones, 85% to 90% of them appearing once. The sequencing sample was made of peripheral blood. The receptors here all came from a woman of 80 years or more with acute or convalescent COVID-19.

V usage is TRBV3-1 (or the pseudogene TRBV3-2) and J usage is TRBJ1-5; D gene uncertain. CDR1 is LGHDT, CDR2 YNNKEL, per germline (reference sequence). V was trimmed by 2 bases and J by 14 bases, leaving 13 bases between them. The CDR3 has 12 residues. This CDR3 reads CASSQTEGPKHF. CDR3 in DNA: TGTGCCAGCAGCCAAACAGAGGGCCCCAAGCATTTT.

The rearrangement uses TRBV7-2 and TRBJ2-3; D might be TRBD2 (7 bases). CDR3 length equals 17 residues. V shed 2 bases and J shed 2 bases, with 17 bases lying between them. Germline V CDR1 and CDR2: SGHTA, FQGNSA. DNA of the CDR3: TGTGCCAGCAGCTTACTTGGGGGGGCAATGCACACAGATACGCAGTATTTT. Amino acids: CASSLLGGAMHTDTQYF.

The V call is TRBV27, the J call TRBJ1-5; 11 nucleotides agree with TRBD1. This CDR3 contains 14 residues. After removal of 5 bases from V and 6 bases from J, the junction contained 3 bases not matched to a gene. From germline, CDR1 is MNHEY and CDR2 SMNVEV (reference sequence). CDR3 sequence (DNA): TGTGCCAGCAGTAGGACAGGGGGCGGTCAGCCCCAGCATTTT. As protein: CASSRTGGGQPQHF.

The chain has TRBV19 and TRBJ1-1; the match to TRBD1 covers 8 bases. Looked up from germline, CDR1 is LNHDA and CDR2 is SQIVND (reference sequence). J lost 3 bases, V lost 6 bases, and 12 bases had no gene match. There are 16 residues in the CDR3. In nucleotides, the CDR3 is TGTGCCAGTAGACAAAGACAGGGGTCAAGGGACACTGAAGCTTTCTTT. This sequence encodes CASRQRQGSRDTEAFF.

This chain joins TRBV4-1 and TRBJ2-7; TRBD1 might be the D (6 bases). CDR1 is MGHRA and CDR2 is YSYEKL in the germline V gene. V lost 1 base and J lost 4, with 17 bases in between. CDR3 length equals 16 residues. For the CDR3, the DNA is TGCGCCAGCAGCCAAGGTCCTGGGGGCTTGGGATACGAGCAGTACTTC. This sequence encodes CASSQGPGGLGYEQYF.

V usage is TRBV21-1 and J usage is TRBJ2-3; no check of the table's D call, TRBD1, against the DNA was made. TRBV21-1 is deemed a pseudogene. This CDR3 is built from 17 residues. The CDR3 sequence is CASSKVGSSVRADTQYF. The CDR3 DNA reads as TGTGCCAGCAGCAAAGTCGGGTCAAGCGTCAGGGCAGATACGCAGTATTTT.

The V and J genes are TRBV5-5 and TRBJ1-2; D unresolved. V lost 6 bases and J 8 bases, leaving 23 bases between the germline ends. The CDR3 length is 15 residues. Germline CDR1 reads SGHKS; CDR2 reads YYEKEE (reference sequence). CDR3 sequence reads: CASKPRNGSPRGYTF. The CDR3 DNA reads as TGTGCCAGCAAGCCCCGGAACGGTAGTCCTAGAGGCTACACCTTC.

This sequence joins TRBV19 and TRBJ1-5; D gene uncertain. There are 15 residues in the CDR3. The germline CDR1 and CDR2 sequences are LNHDA and SQIVND (reference sequence). V was trimmed by 5 bases and J by 3 bases, leaving 14 bases between them. The CDR3 loop reads CASSRLGQLNQPQHF. The CDR3 bases are TGTGCCAGTAGTCGGCTTGGGCAGCTCAATCAGCCCCAGCATTTT.

The genes are TRBV7-8 and TRBJ1-5; a possible D gene is TRBD1 (5 bases). The germline V gene encodes CDR1 SGHVS and CDR2 FQNEAQ. This CDR3 contains 15 residues. Trimming left V 5 bases short and J 6 bases short, with 17 bases between. The CDR3 DNA is TGTGCCAGCAGCGCTGACAGAGGATTCATTCAGCCCCAGCATTTT. It is translated as CASSADRGFIQPQHF.

For this clone: The junction differs from germline at one of its ends, possibly a read error. V and J are TRBV7-7 and TRBJ2-3; unclear D gene. This CDR3 contains 15 residues. The germline V gene encodes CDR1 SSHAT and CDR2 FNYEAQ (reference sequence). CDR3 sequence reads: CASSLSFAGTDTQYF. CDR3 in DNA: TGTGCTAGCAGCCTATCTTTTGCGGGCACAGATACGCAGTATTTT.

This chain connects TRBV5-1 to TRBJ2-5, with 9 bases lining up with TRBD1. This CDR3 is 14 amino acids long. V dropped 3 bases and J dropped 2; count of bases not matched to a gene: 2. Per the germline V gene, CDR1 is SGHRS and CDR2 is YFSETQ. CDR3 sequence (DNA): TGCGCCAGCAGCTCTGGGACAGGGCAAGAGACCCAGTACTTC. It is translated as CASSSGTGQETQYF.

The V gene is TRBV6-5, the J gene TRBJ1-2; no firm D call. The V and J ends lost 7 bases and 1 base respectively, with 4 bases between them. Germline CDR1 MNHEY, CDR2 SVGAGI. The CDR3 contains 11 residues. CDR3 sequence reads: CASNLNYGYTF. The CDR3 nucleotides read TGTGCCAGCAATCTTAACTATGGCTACACCTTC.

The chain couples TRBV19 to TRBJ1-4; TRBD1 matches 7 bases. With 6 bases clipped from V and 1 base from J, the junction kept 14 bases outside the gene matches. The V gene's germline CDR1 is LNHDA and CDR2 SQIVND (reference sequence). The CDR3 covers 18 residues. The CDR3 DNA follows: TGTGCCAGTAGCACCTCTAAGGGGGCGCGAGGAACTAATGAAAAACTGTTTTTT. This sequence encodes CASSTSKGARGTNEKLFF.

This clone was recorded only once. The chain recombines TRBV7-2 with TRBJ1-1; maybe TRBD1 (5 bases). V dropped 5 bases and J dropped 3 bases, with 16 bases sitting between them. CDR3 length: 15 residues. CDR1 is SGHTA and CDR2 is FQGNSA in the germline V gene. As DNA, the CDR3 is TGTGCCAGCAGCCGGGGGAGGGTGGCGGACACTGAAGCTTTCTTT. Translated, it gives CASSRGRVADTEAFF.

Concerning this clone itself: Germline and junction disagree at one end, which may indicate a read error. The J gene is TRBJ2-1, the V gene TRBV30; 7 bases map to TRBD1. This CDR3 spans 13 amino acids. Germline V gives CDR1 GTSNPN, CDR2 SVGIG (reference sequence). This CDR3 reads CAWSASDRVAMIF. The CDR3 DNA reads as TGTGCCTGGAGTGCAAGCGACAGGGTAGCGATGATCTTC.